This paragraph covers one T cell receptor (beta chain) sequence. It lacks a known antigen. This specimen belongs to a study of T cells expressing NK-cell markers (dated by TCRdb to about 2020). About the investigation overall: TCR beta-chain repertoires were profiled in sorted CD3+CD56+NKG2C+, CD3+CD56+NKG2C- and CD3+CD56-NKG2C+ T-cell subsets from fewer than 10 donors. Of the eight sequenced donors, seven were found to be HCMV-seropositive and one was found to be HCMV-seronegative. The study sequenced eight donors, all healthy volunteers chosen at random: three men and five women. Sequencing of the libraries produced 2 x 150 bp reads on Illumina HiSeq 2000/2500, MiSeq or NextSeq. What the study reported, not specific to this receptor: In more than five donors, the dominant CD3+CD56+NKG2C+ clonotypes were found to rank among the top 10 CD8+ clonotypes and to make up roughly 1.0-7.5% of CD8+ T cells. It remained unclear whether the expanded NKG2C-expressing T cell clones were specific for HCMV antigens. Those dominant clonotypes were again the most abundant among CD3+CD56-NKG2C+ cells in a few donors, at about 25-60.1%.

The CDR3 measures 14 amino acids from cysteine to phenylalanine. The DNA is not on file. The CDR1 and CDR2 encoded by the germline V gene are SGHVS and FQNEAQ. This sample was sequenced with an Illumina HiSeq 2000. TCR beta cDNA libraries were made by 5'RACE template switching that added a universal primer site and unique molecular identifiers. Synthesis of cDNA was primed from the TCR beta constant segment and was followed by two consecutive PCR amplification steps. Per the authors' processing: Reads were demultiplexed and grouped by UMI with MIGEC, and clonotypes were assembled and quantified with MiTCR. To remove erroneous sequences, TCR cDNA sequences were retained only when supported by two or more reads. The tcR package was used for downstream repertoire analysis, with clonotypes matched between fractions based on CDR3 nucleotide sequence plus V segment. VDJmatch was used to annotate antigen specificity against VDJdb, with one amino acid substitution allowed in CDR3. Based on TCRdb reprocessing of the reads, there is one entry per CDR3 protein sequence, and DNA is missing. TCRdb's processing, not the study's, gives the V and J calls here. This sample's table contains about 460,000 distinct CDR3 sequences. Approximately 1.4% of the sample comes from the top ten.

HCMV-specific IgG was detected in serum with a commercial ELISA kit to determine HCMV serostatus. Ficoll density gradient centrifugation was used to isolate peripheral blood mononuclear cells from blood. This clonotype was sampled from a woman in her fifties or sixties in good health. Donor details come from another sample of the same person, matched by shared clones. The sequencing input was blood T cells: a sorted CD56 or NKG2C T cell subset, CD4+ or CD8+ T cells, or bulk PBMC T cells (not recorded which). Rearrangement joined TRBV7-8 to TRBJ2-1; with no DNA, the TCRdb D assignment of TRBD2 cannot be verified. The CDR3 protein is CASSYSSLNYEQFF.